These T cell receptor beta chains were read from a single sample in a study of blood T cell repertoires in COVID-19. Using immunoSEQ multiplex PCR, the repertoire was profiled, and TCRdb retains in-frame clones only, with some absent. The sample lists about 200,000 clones, approximately 86% occurring once. Sequencing was done on a sample of PBMCs or T cells enriched from blood (not recorded which). Receptors were obtained from a woman aged 40 to 50 with acute COVID-19. CDR3s include the opening cysteine and the closing phenylalanine or tryptophan. The D gene is left open where the match is weak. Some rows mark clone size as missing; the rest say once, few, many or name a class of expanded clone.

D gene | J gene | clone size | V gene | CDR3 protein | CDR3 DNA
. | TRBJ2-1 | . | TRBV4-1 | CASSQTASGTYNEQFF | TGCGCCAGCAGCCAAACGGCCAGCGGAACCTACAATGAGCAGTTCTTC
TRBD1 | TRBJ1-2 | few | TRBV5-6 | CASSLGTANYGYTF | TGTGCCAGCAGCTTAGGGACAGCTAACTATGGCTACACCTTC
. | TRBJ1-1 | . | TRBV28 | CASLNGWGGMVTEAFF | TGTGCCAGCCTTAATGGGTGGGGGGGGATGGTTACTGAAGCTTTCTTT
TRBD1 | TRBJ2-5 | few | TRBV5-1 | CASSSGQGRETQYF | TGCGCCAGCAGCTCGGGACAGGGGAGGGAGACCCAGTACTTC
. | TRBJ1-5 | . | TRBV28 | CASSGLQVSNQPQHF | TGTGCCAGCAGTGGGCTACAGGTCAGCAATCAGCCCCAGCATTTT
. | TRBJ2-2 | . | TRBV25-1 | CASTGKANTGELFF | TGTGCCAGTACAGGGAAGGCGAACACCGGGGAGCTGTTTTTT
. | TRBJ2-1 | . | TRBV19 | CASSFTGLYNEQFF | TGTGCCAGTAGTTTTACCGGTCTATACAATGAGCAGTTCTTC
TRBD2 | TRBJ2-1 | . | TRBV7-3 | CASSLAFSGDYNEQFF | TGTGCCAGCAGCTTAGCCTTCAGCGGGGACTACAATGAGCAGTTCTTC
. | TRBJ2-3 | . | TRBV9 | CASSETPQGYTDTQYF | TGTGCCAGCAGCGAAACTCCCCAGGGTTATACAGATACGCAGTATTTT
. | TRBJ1-1 | . | TRBV14 | CASSQDSLRALNTEAFF | TGTGCCAGCAGCCAAGACTCGCTGAGAGCGTTAAACACTGAAGCTTTCTTT